The sequence of this T cell receptor beta chain was determined in a study of T cell responses to AZD1222 COVID-19 vaccine. This clone was recorded only once. The antigen is undetermined. The germline V gene has CDR1 MGHDK and CDR2 SYGVNS. This CDR3 has 14 residues. The V end lost 8 bases, the J end lost 5 bases, and 18 bases lay between the germline ends. Study observations and caveats: Baseline seropositives among AZD1222 recipients totaled only 6 or 7. It should be noted that donors were predominantly white British and more often female, and clonal diversity was possibly underestimated. Spike as a whole was targeted by vaccine-associated CD4 TCRs, dominant at 160-218 and 743-854.

This table comes from immunoSEQ multiplex PCR, and its TCRdb copy is limited to in-frame clones, with some not included. The sample holds 100,000 to 150,000 clones, 65% to 90% seen once. This sequence was found in an adult who received the AZD1222 COVID-19 vaccine. The specimen was peripheral blood, collected 28 days after the second AZD1222 dose. The chain carries TRBV25-1 and TRBJ1-2; D perhaps matches TRBD1 (5 bases). The CDR3 DNA reads TGTGCCAGCGCTCGATCAGGGAATCGGTATGGCTACACCTTC. This encodes CASARSGNRYGYTF.